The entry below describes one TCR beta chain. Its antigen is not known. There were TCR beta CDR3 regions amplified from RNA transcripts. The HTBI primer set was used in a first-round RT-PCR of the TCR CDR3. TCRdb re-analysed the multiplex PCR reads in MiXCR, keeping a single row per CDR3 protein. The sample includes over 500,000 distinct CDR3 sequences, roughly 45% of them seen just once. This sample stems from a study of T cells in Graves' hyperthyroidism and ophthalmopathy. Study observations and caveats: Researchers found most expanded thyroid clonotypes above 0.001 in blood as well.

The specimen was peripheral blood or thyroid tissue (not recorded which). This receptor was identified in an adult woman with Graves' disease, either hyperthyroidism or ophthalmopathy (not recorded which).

This CDR3 is CSVADDRGPLGYTF. The CDR3 bases are TGCAGCGTTGCGGATGACAGGGGTCCCCTTGGCTACACCTTC. The V call is TRBV29-1, the J call TRBJ1-2, with 8 bases fitting TRBD1. Trimming at V came to 4 bases and at J to 7 bases, leaving 11 bases not matched to a gene. The CDR3 extends over 14 amino acids. Germline V gene lookup returns CDR1 SQVTM and CDR2 ANQGSEA.